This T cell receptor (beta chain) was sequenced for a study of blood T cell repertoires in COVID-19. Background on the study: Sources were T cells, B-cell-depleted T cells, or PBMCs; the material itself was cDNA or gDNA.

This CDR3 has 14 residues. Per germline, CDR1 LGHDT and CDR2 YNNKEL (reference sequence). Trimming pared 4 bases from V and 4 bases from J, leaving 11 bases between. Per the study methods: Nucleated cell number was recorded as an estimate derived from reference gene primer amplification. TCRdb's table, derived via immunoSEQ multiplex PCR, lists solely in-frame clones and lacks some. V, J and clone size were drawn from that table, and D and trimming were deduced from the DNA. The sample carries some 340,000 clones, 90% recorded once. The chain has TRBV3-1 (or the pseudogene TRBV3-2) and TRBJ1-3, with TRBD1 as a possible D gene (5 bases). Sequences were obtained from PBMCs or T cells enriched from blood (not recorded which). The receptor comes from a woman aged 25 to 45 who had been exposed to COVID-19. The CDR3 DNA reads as TGTGCCAGCAGCCTCAGGACAACCGGAAACACCATATATTTT. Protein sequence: CASSLRTTGNTIYF.